What follows are 19 T cell receptor beta chains derived from one specimen sequenced in a study of brain T cells in children with intractable seizures. Sequencing was performed with immunoSEQ multiplex PCR; in TCRdb, only in-frame clones are kept and a portion is missing. Of 95,000 to 120,000 clones in the sample, approximately 94% are singletons; the top ten hold 3.5% to 4.5%. The specimen was peripheral blood, collected at surgery. Every receptor here comes from a boy under three years old with hemimegalencephaly and intractable seizures.

The chain uses TRBV20-1 and TRBJ2-7; no firm D call. Germline V CDR1 and CDR2: DFQATT, SNEGSKA (reference sequence). V was trimmed by 3 bases and J by 1 base, leaving 10 bases between them. The CDR3 contains 13 residues. CDR3: CSASTSHSYEQYF. In DNA, the CDR3 is TGCAGTGCTAGTACCAGCCATTCCTACGAGCAGTACTTC.

This chain uses TRBV23-1 with TRBJ2-1; D might be TRBD2 (7 bases). TRBV23-1 is treated as an ORF (open reading frame) with a function not yet certain. This CDR3 spans 13 amino acids. Trimming cost V 10 bases and J 8 bases, with 18 bases left between them. The CDR3 loop reads CAIPPGGRDEQFF. The DNA for the CDR3 is TGCGCCATCCCCCCCGGGGGGCGCGATGAGCAGTTCTTC.

V is TRBV19 and J is TRBJ2-7, with a possible D match to TRBD2 (7 bases). Deletions cut 3 bases from V and 7 bases from J, with 13 bases between. This CDR3 is 13 amino acids long. Germline V gene data show CDR1 as LNHDA and CDR2 as SQIVND (reference sequence). The CDR3 DNA reads TGTGCCAGTAGTATGGCGGGGGCCGGGGAGCAGTACTTC. It encodes CASSMAGAGEQYF.

This sequence joins TRBV11-3 and TRBJ1-2; D uncertain. CDR1 is SGHNT, CDR2 YENEEA, per germline. There are 14 residues in the CDR3. The V and J ends lost 1 base and 4 bases respectively, with 10 bases between them. The chain's CDR3 is CASSLGEHVYGYTF. CDR3 DNA sequence: TGTGCCAGCAGCTTAGGGGAGCACGTCTATGGCTACACCTTC.

The chain is built from TRBV25-1 and TRBJ2-2; D ambiguous. This CDR3 has 16 residues. V was cut by 2 bases and J by 4 bases, with 14 bases left in between. Looked up from germline, CDR1 is MGHDK and CDR2 is SYGVNS. The CDR3: CASSEGVGVGTGELFF. The CDR3 nucleotides read TGTGCCAGCAGTGAAGGGGTAGGAGTGGGCACCGGGGAGCTGTTTTTT.

About this clone: Germline is not matched at one junction end, which may reflect a read error. The V and J genes are TRBV5-1 and TRBJ2-7; 7 bases are shared with TRBD2. This CDR3 is 14 amino acids long. Germline CDR1 and CDR2: SGHRS and YFSETQ. CDR3 residues: CASSLLWGTNRLAF. The CDR3 DNA reads TGCGCCAGCAGCTTACTCTGGGGGACTAACCGCCTTGCCTTC.

This clone was detected once. The rearrangement uses TRBV27 and TRBJ1-5; no clear D gene. There are 14 residues in the CDR3. Germline values: CDR1 MNHEY, CDR2 SMNVEV (reference sequence). V was shortened by 6 bases and J by 0 bases, with 9 bases between the two germline ends. CDR3 DNA sequence: TGTGCCAGCAGGGAGCGGTATAGCAATCAGCCCCAGCATTTT. Translated, it gives CASRERYSNQPQHF.

The DNA of the CDR3 is TGTGCCAGCAGTTTTTTGGTACCCACTGAAGCTTTCTTT. This sequence encodes CASSFLVPTEAFF. The chain recombines TRBV12-3 or TRBV12-4 with TRBJ1-1, with D uncertain. CDR3 length equals 13 residues. The V and J ends lost 3 bases and 4 bases respectively, with 9 bases between them.

Turning to this clone: The sample has other DNA sequences that encode this CDR3 too. The chain couples TRBV27 to TRBJ2-7; 8 bases are a match to TRBD2. The CDR3 totals 13 residues. The germline CDR1 and CDR2 sequences are MNHEY and SMNVEV (reference sequence). J was trimmed by 1 base and V by 6 bases; bases with no gene match: 2. Here the CDR3 reads CASSLAGSYEQYF. The CDR3 coding sequence is TGTGCCAGCAGCCTAGCGGGTTCCTACGAGCAGTACTTC.

J is TRBJ2-1 and V is TRBV5-1, with 9 bases identical to TRBD2. Germline V gives CDR1 SGHRS, CDR2 YFSETQ. Unmatched junction bases numbered 6, after V lost 4 bases and J lost 4 bases. The CDR3 length is 15 residues. This CDR3 reads CASSQTSGSYNEQFF. Here the CDR3 DNA reads TGCGCCAGCAGCCAGACTAGCGGAAGTTACAATGAGCAGTTCTTC.

The V gene is TRBV28, the J gene TRBJ2-3; D is ambiguous. Germline CDR1 MDHEN, CDR2 SYDVKM. The V end was cut by 6 bases, the J end by 1 base, with 20 bases between. The CDR3 totals 17 residues. The CDR3 loop is CASSLRIVRSGTDTQYF. DNA of the CDR3: TGTGCCAGCAGCTTACGGATAGTGAGATCCGGCACAGATACGCAGTATTTT.

J is TRBJ1-2 and V is TRBV7-3; D may be TRBD1 (5 bases). The germline V gene has CDR1 SGHTA and CDR2 FQGTGA. The CDR3 contains 14 residues. V gave up 1 base and J gave up 5 bases, with 11 bases separating them. The DNA for the CDR3 is TGTGCCAGCAGCTTAAATGGGGAGGGGTATGGCTACACCTTC. This encodes CASSLNGEGYGYTF.

J is TRBJ2-1 and V is TRBV5-1, with 10 positions matching TRBD1. With 4 bases clipped from V and 8 bases from J, the junction kept 9 bases outside the gene matches. Germline V CDR1 and CDR2: SGHRS, YFSETQ. The CDR3 runs to 15 residues. Here the CDR3 DNA reads TGCGCCAGCAGCCGCCGGGACAGGGGCGCGGATGAGCAGTTCTTC. Translating it yields CASSRRDRGADEQFF.

The chain is built from TRBV6-2 or TRBV6-3 and TRBJ2-3; tentatively, D is TRBD2 (5 bases). The germline gives CDR1 MNHEY, CDR2 SVGEGT. CDR3 length: 13 residues. Trimming took off 6 bases at V and 3 bases at J, with 10 bases between the two ends. CDR3 in DNA: TGTGCCAGCAGCCGCCGAGGGACAGATACGCAGTATTTT. The encoded protein is CASSRRGTDTQYF.

The chain combines TRBV7-3 with TRBJ2-1; D tentatively fits TRBD1 or TRBD2 (6 bases each). Looked up from germline, CDR1 is SGHTA and CDR2 is FQGTGA. Trimming left V 2 bases short and J 7 bases short, with 21 bases between. The CDR3 is 17 residues long. CDR3 sequence reads: CASSLGGPAVVRNEQFF. CDR3 DNA: TGTGCCAGCAGCTTAGGGGGGCCCGCCGTGGTTCGGAATGAGCAGTTCTTC.

J is TRBJ2-1 and V is TRBV5-1; 9 bases line up with TRBD1. The CDR3 totals 14 residues. The V segment lost 2 bases and the J segment 8 bases; nucleotides outside the gene matches: 5. Germline loops: CDR1 SGHRS, CDR2 YFSETQ. CDR3 coding DNA: TGCGCCAGCAGCTTCCGGGACAGGGTAGATGAGCAGTTCTTC. It specifies CASSFRDRVDEQFF.

The chain uses TRBV6-6 and TRBJ2-5, with 8 nucleotides matching TRBD1. There are 15 residues in the CDR3. Germline loops: CDR1 MNHNY, CDR2 SVGAGI (reference sequence). The junction had 11 bases not matched to a gene; V was cut back by 6 bases and J by 5 bases. CDR3 nucleotides: TGTGCCAGCAGCCGGACAGGGACCTCGGGGGAGACCCAGTACTTC. Translated: CASSRTGTSGETQYF.

This clone showed up just once. The V call is TRBV6-5, the J call TRBJ2-7; 7 positions agree with TRBD2. The CDR3 has 15 residues. V shed 7 bases and J 4 bases; nucleotides not matched to a gene: 13. Germline values: CDR1 MNHEY, CDR2 SVGAGI. Here the CDR3 DNA reads TGTGCCAGCAACCTACCGGGACTACATTATTACGAGCAGTACTTC. Amino acid sequence: CASNLPGLHYYEQYF.

The chain recombines TRBV27 with TRBJ2-1; D possibly corresponds to TRBD1 (7 bases). Germline CDR1 is MNHEY and CDR2 is SMNVEV (reference sequence). The V gene lost 1 base and the J gene lost 8 bases, with 18 bases spanning the gap. The CDR3 contains 16 residues. CDR3 protein: CASSLYLGGRGDEQFF. In DNA, the CDR3 is TGTGCCAGCAGTTTATATTTGGGTGGCAGGGGGGATGAGCAGTTCTTC.